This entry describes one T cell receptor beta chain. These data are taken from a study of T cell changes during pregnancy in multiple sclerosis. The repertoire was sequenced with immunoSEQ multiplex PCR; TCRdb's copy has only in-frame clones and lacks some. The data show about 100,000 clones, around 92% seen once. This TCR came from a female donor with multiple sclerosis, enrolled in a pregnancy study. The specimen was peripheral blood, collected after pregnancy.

The CDR3 DNA reads as TGCGCCAGCAGCCAAGATCATGGCTCCCTCTATGGCTACACCTTC. Its translation is CASSQDHGSLYGYTF. This sequence joins TRBV4-1 and TRBJ1-2, with no clear D. Germline CDR1 reads MGHRA; CDR2 reads YSYEKL. The CDR3 has 15 residues. V was shortened by 0 bases and J by 4 bases, with 12 bases between the two germline ends.